What follows are 27 T cell receptor beta chains derived from one specimen sequenced in a study of shared clonotypes between healthy human individuals. Naive CD8 cells comprised CD45RO-negative, CCR7-positively selected cells, excluding terminally differentiated effector memory CD45RA+ cells. The repertoire was sequenced with immunoSEQ multiplex PCR; TCRdb's copy has only in-frame clones and lacks some. The table includes about 580,000 clones, roughly 98% detected once. Sequencing used naive CD8+ T cells sorted from blood. These receptors were collected from a man aged 30-40 years in good health.

The chain couples TRBV7-9 to TRBJ2-1; D uncertain. Trimming removed 5 bases from V and 10 bases from J, with 9 bases in between. CDR3 size: 11 residues. Germline V gene sequence: CDR1 SEHNR, CDR2 FQNEAQ (reference sequence). The CDR3: CASSPQPEQFF. For the CDR3, the DNA is TGTGCCAGCAGCCCCCAGCCCGAGCAGTTCTTC. Together with reference TRBV7-9 and TRBJ2-1, the CDR3 gives the full variable domain: DTGVSQNPRHKITKRGQNVTFRCDPISEHNRLYWYRQTLGQGPEFLTYFQNEAQLEKSRLLSDRFSAERPKGSFSTLEIQRTEQGDSAMYLCASSPQPEQFFGPGTRLTVL.

CDR3 DNA sequence: TGTGCCAGCACCATTGACAGGGTCCATGAGCAGTTCTTC. Its translation is CASTIDRVHEQFF. The chain has TRBV28 and TRBJ2-1; 7 bases are shared with TRBD1. Germline V CDR1 and CDR2: MDHEN, SYDVKM. V shed 7 bases, J shed 8 bases, and the junction held 8 bases outside the gene matches. This CDR3 spans 13 amino acids.

For this clone: Other nucleotide sequences from this sample produce the same CDR3. The gene calls are TRBV27 and TRBJ1-1; no reliable D call. The length of the CDR3 is 13 residues. Trimming removed 2 bases at V and 4 bases at J, with 8 bases between. Germline CDR1 MNHEY, CDR2 SMNVEV (reference sequence). Here the CDR3 reads CASSLVGSTEAFF. The CDR3 DNA reads as TGTGCCAGCAGTTTAGTGGGGAGCACTGAAGCTTTCTTT.

The chain combines TRBV7-6 with TRBJ2-1, with D possibly TRBD2 on 6 matching bases. Germline V lookup: CDR1 SGHVS, CDR2 FNYEAQ. The germline V and J ends were trimmed by 5 bases and 7 bases, with 18 bases remaining between them. CDR3 length: 15 residues. The CDR3: CASSPPLGGINEQFF. The CDR3 bases are TGTGCCAGCAGCCCCCCCCTTGGAGGGATTAATGAGCAGTTCTTC.

The chain carries TRBV5-6 and TRBJ1-2, with D uncertain. Trimming stripped 4 bases from V and 4 bases from J, with 14 bases between. Germline CDR1 reads SGHDT; CDR2 reads YYEEEE. The CDR3 has 14 residues. The CDR3 loop is CASSPLGSVYGYTF. CDR3 coding DNA: TGTGCCAGCAGCCCCCTGGGGAGTGTCTATGGCTACACCTTC.

In nucleotides, the CDR3 is TGTGCCAGCATTGCAGACGGCGAGCAGTACTTC. As protein: CASIADGEQYF. The rearrangement joins TRBV2 to TRBJ2-7; D uncertain. Trimming pared 7 bases from V and 6 bases from J, leaving 10 bases between. The CDR3 consists of 11 residues. The germline V gene has CDR1 SNHLY and CDR2 FYNNEI.

The chain employs TRBV27 and TRBJ2-4; the D gene is possibly TRBD1 (6 bases). Trimming stripped 5 bases from V and 2 bases from J, with 10 bases between. The CDR3 contains 14 residues. The V gene's germline CDR1 is MNHEY and CDR2 SMNVEV (reference sequence). CDR3 nucleotides: TGTGCCAGCAGTGACGGGACACCCAAAAACATTCAGTACTTC. This sequence encodes CASSDGTPKNIQYF.

A remark on this clone: Other nucleotide sequences from this sample produce the same CDR3. The chain carries TRBV7-8 and TRBJ1-5, with 8 nucleotides matching TRBD1. The germline gives CDR1 SGHVS, CDR2 FQNEAQ. V lost 0 bases and J lost 5; bases outside the gene matches: 3. The CDR3 covers 15 residues. The DNA for the CDR3 is TGTGCCAGCAGCTTAGCTACAGGGGGATATCAGCCCCAGCATTTT. Amino acids: CASSLATGGYQPQHF.

The chain has TRBV6-5 and TRBJ2-5; TRBD2 matches 13 bases. J was trimmed by 3 bases and V by 5 bases; bases with no gene match: 3. CDR1 MNHEY and CDR2 SVGAGI come from the germline V gene. There are 15 residues in the CDR3. DNA for the CDR3: TGTGCCAGCAGTCGACTAGCGGGAGGTGAAGAGACCCAGTACTTC. Encoded protein: CASSRLAGGEETQYF.

The rearrangement joins TRBV11-3 to TRBJ2-5, with 7 bases that match TRBD1. Losses at the gene ends were 5 bases for V and 3 bases for J; bases not matched to a gene: 12. The CDR3 has 16 amino acids. Germline CDR1 and CDR2: SGHNT and YENEEA. The CDR3 region is CASSNWDSKGKETQYF. In DNA, the CDR3 is TGTGCCAGCAGCAATTGGGACAGCAAGGGGAAAGAGACCCAGTACTTC.

This chain uses TRBV29-1 with TRBJ2-1; D may be TRBD1 (6 bases). Between the trimmed V and J ends, which lost 4 bases and 4 bases, there was a span of 11 bases. The CDR3 has 13 residues. Germline CDR1 reads SQVTM; CDR2 reads ANQGSEA. The CDR3 DNA reads TGCAGCGTTGGGGGGACACTATACAATGAGCAGTTCTTC. Amino acids: CSVGGTLYNEQFF.

The V gene is TRBV5-1, the J gene TRBJ2-5, with 8 bases fitting TRBD1. CDR1 SGHRS and CDR2 YFSETQ come from the germline V gene. The CDR3 spans 14 residues. V was clipped by 4 bases and J by 1 base; unmatched bases: 3. CDR3 residues: CASSRGQAQETQYF. For the CDR3, the DNA is TGCGCCAGCAGCAGGGGACAGGCCCAAGAGACCCAGTACTTC. Full variable domain (missing parts from reference TRBV5-1 and TRBJ2-5): KAGVTQTPRYLIKTRGQQVTLSCSPISGHRSVSWYQQTPGQGLQFLFEYFSETQRNKGNFPGRFSGRQFSNSRSEMNVSTLELGDSALYLCASSRGQAQETQYFGPGTRLLVL.

The chain has TRBV10-1 and TRBJ2-3; a possible D gene is TRBD2 (5 bases). This CDR3 has 16 amino acids. V dropped 3 bases and J dropped 4 bases, with 17 bases sitting between them. Germline CDR1 WNHNN, CDR2 SYGVQD (reference sequence). This chain's CDR3 is CASSEARSVGADTQYF. The DNA for the CDR3 is TGCGCCAGCAGTGAAGCCCGGAGCGTGGGAGCAGATACGCAGTATTTT.

The J gene is TRBJ1-5, the V gene TRBV11-2; 7 bases align to TRBD1. The ends lost 5 bases at V and 7 bases at J; junction bases unmatched: 5. Germline V gene lookup returns CDR1 SGHAT and CDR2 FQNNGV. CDR3 length: 13 amino acids. The DNA of the CDR3 is TGTGCCAGCAGCCGACAGGGCTGGCAGCCCCAGCATTTT. It encodes CASSRQGWQPQHF.

This chain joins TRBV5-1 and TRBJ1-2; the match to TRBD1 covers 8 bases. This CDR3 comprises 16 residues. CDR1 and CDR2 (germline): SGHRS, YFSETQ. The junction had 12 bases not matched to a gene; V was cut back by 6 bases and J by 2 bases. DNA for the CDR3: TGCGCCAGCACCCCAGGGGGACAGGCCATCAACTATGGCTACACCTTC. Translation: CASTPGGQAINYGYTF.

Here the CDR3 DNA reads TGTGCCATCAGTGATGAGGGTGAGGGCCATCAGCCCCAGCATTTT. Amino acid sequence: CAISDEGEGHQPQHF. The rearrangement uses TRBV10-3 and TRBJ1-5; D is unclear. The V gene's germline CDR1 is ENHRY and CDR2 SYGVKD. The length of the CDR3 is 15 residues. V lost 3 bases to trimming and J lost 5 bases, with 14 bases between them.

The rearrangement links TRBV2 to TRBJ2-1; no clear D gene. Trimming pared 6 bases from V and 5 bases from J, leaving 23 bases between. There are 17 residues in the CDR3. Germline V gene sequence: CDR1 SNHLY, CDR2 FYNNEI. CDR3 bases: TGTGCCAGCAGGCCGATACCCCACAGCACATCTCACAATGAGCAGTTCTTC. The encoded protein is CASRPIPHSTSHNEQFF.

Regarding this clone: Distinct nucleotide sequences in the sample also encode this CDR3. CDR3 nucleotide sequence: TGCAGCGCCATAGACACCGGGGAGCTGTTTTTT. The encoded protein is CSAIDTGELFF. The V call is TRBV29-1, the J call TRBJ2-2; D not certain. With 7 bases removed from V and 3 bases from J, the gap between germline ends came to 6 bases. Per germline, CDR1 SQVTM and CDR2 ANQGSEA. The CDR3 has 11 residues.

V and J are TRBV7-6 and TRBJ2-6; the D gene is possibly TRBD2 (6 bases). Germline-derived CDR1 and CDR2 are SGHVS and FNYEAQ. Trimming left V 2 bases short and J 2 bases short, with 7 bases between. CDR3 size: 15 residues. The CDR3 bases are TGTGCCAGCAGCTTATGGGGGGCTGGGGCCAACGTCCTGACTTTC. Translating gives CASSLWGAGANVLTF.

J is TRBJ2-7 and V is TRBV11-3; 7 nucleotides line up with TRBD1. CDR3 size: 13 residues. Germline CDR1 is SGHNT and CDR2 is YENEEA. With 5 bases clipped from V and 2 bases from J, the junction kept 3 bases outside the gene matches. The CDR3 sequence: CASSKGQTYEQYF. CDR3 DNA: TGTGCCAGCAGCAAGGGACAGACCTACGAGCAGTACTTC.

The chain joins TRBV7-9 to TRBJ1-1; 10 bases are shared with TRBD1. This CDR3 is built from 17 residues. The V gene's germline CDR1 is SEHNR and CDR2 FQNEAQ (reference sequence). Trimming removed 1 base from V and 1 base from J; junction bases left unmatched: 6. In nucleotides, the CDR3 is TGTGCCAGCAGCTTAGTAGGGACAGGGGTAGGGAACACTGAAGCTTTCTTT. Protein sequence: CASSLVGTGVGNTEAFF.

A single count supports this clone. The J gene is TRBJ2-1, the V gene TRBV15, with D perhaps matching TRBD1 (6 bases). Germline CDR1 reads LNHNV; CDR2 reads YYDKDF (reference sequence). Trimming stripped 2 bases from V and 10 bases from J, with 12 bases between. The length of the CDR3 is 13 residues. The CDR3 is CATSRQTGTEQFF. The CDR3 region has the DNA TGTGCCACCAGCAGACAAACCGGGACAGAGCAGTTCTTC.

The gene calls are TRBV14 and TRBJ2-7; 11 nucleotides agree with TRBD2. The V segment lost 1 base and the J segment 0 bases; nucleotides outside the gene matches: 5. The CDR3 contains 17 residues. CDR1 SGHDN and CDR2 FVKESK come from the germline V gene. The CDR3, as DNA: TGTGCCAGCAGCCAAGGGACTAGCGGGCACCCCTCCTACGAGCAGTACTTC. As protein: CASSQGTSGHPSYEQYF.

The chain combines TRBV5-4 with TRBJ2-1; D tentatively reads TRBD1 or TRBD2 (5 bases each). Per germline, CDR1 SGHNT and CDR2 YYREEE (reference sequence). Trimming left V 7 bases short and J 0 bases short, with 14 bases between. The CDR3 is 15 residues long. Here the CDR3 reads CASLGEQSSYNEQFF. Written as DNA, the CDR3 is TGTGCCAGCCTGGGGGAACAGAGCTCCTACAATGAGCAGTTCTTC.

The chain recombines TRBV7-9 with TRBJ2-5; D unresolved. The germline gives CDR1 SEHNR, CDR2 FQNEAQ (reference sequence). V lost 2 bases to trimming and J lost 2 bases, with 12 bases between them. This CDR3 is 15 amino acids long. DNA for the CDR3: TGTGCCAGCAGCTTATTGATTAAGTCACAAGAGACCCAGTACTTC. It is translated as CASSLLIKSQETQYF.

The V and J genes are TRBV27 and TRBJ2-7, with D possibly TRBD2 on 6 matching bases. CDR3 length equals 14 residues. The germline gives CDR1 MNHEY, CDR2 SMNVEV (reference sequence). With 5 bases removed from V and 4 bases from J, the gap between germline ends came to 15 bases. CDR3 amino acids: CASSPIMGGYEQYF. CDR3 coding DNA: TGTGCCAGCAGTCCAATAATGGGGGGATACGAGCAGTACTTC.

The chain employs TRBV9 and TRBJ2-3; D is unclear. The CDR3 totals 13 residues. V gave up 3 bases and J gave up 3 bases, with 8 bases separating them. The germline V gene encodes CDR1 SGDLS and CDR2 YYNGEE. The CDR3 nucleotides read TGTGCCAGCAGCGGGGTGGGAACAGATACGCAGTATTTT. It specifies CASSGVGTDTQYF.